This entry is about one TCR beta chain. Its antigen is unknown. Each donor was nominally healthy when sampled (though unrecorded immune exposures were likely). These data are taken from a study of cytomegalovirus exposure and HLA in healthy donors. Broader study findings: Cytomegalovirus association was listed for about 170 TCR beta chains. Rates of TCR association differed by HLA locus in a later analysis, with DRB1 highest and HLA-C lowest. Relative to the roughly 700-donor mean, N-insertions were reportedly fewer in an Asian-associated ancestry cluster in a later analysis.

A multiplex PCR was run with 60 Vbeta primers and 13 Jbeta primers. Profiling relied on immunoSEQ multiplex PCR, and the TCRdb table lists in-frame clones only, not all of them. The repertoire consists of about 250,000 clones, with roughly 70% occurring once and the leading ten covering around 2.3%. From germline, CDR1 is SNHLY and CDR2 FYNNEI. Between the trimmed V and J ends, which lost 4 bases and 6 bases, there was a span of 4 bases. The CDR3 loop spans 11 amino acids. The specimen sequenced was PBMCs. The J gene is TRBJ2-1, the V gene TRBV2; no clear D gene. The receptor comes from a female donor in good health and CMV-seronegative. DNA of the CDR3: TGTGCCAGCAGTGTATCCAATGAGCAGTTCTTC. Protein: CASSVSNEQFF. The complete variable domain, with remaining parts taken from reference TRBV2 and TRBJ2-1, reads EPEVTQTPSHQVTQMGQEVILRCVPISNHLYFYWYRQILGQKVEFLVSFYNNEISEKSEIFDDQFSVERPDGSNFTLKIRSTKLEDSAMYFCASSVSNEQFFGPGTRLTVL.